This paragraph reports one T cell receptor beta chain. The antigen this receptor binds is unknown. No much larger clone exists at a distance of one base, and base qualities are not known. These data are taken from a study of T cell responses to AZD1222 COVID-19 vaccine (dated by TCRdb to about 2021). Describing the broader study: AZD1222 recipients whose second dose came at about 4 weeks and those whose second dose came at about 12 weeks were combined into one group, since spike-specific TCR depth and breadth did not differ between the two schedules. TCR sequencing covered roughly 230 trial participants: 200 to 220 given two doses of AZD1222 and around 26 given two doses of MenACWY control vaccine. Trial participants were enrolled by age into 18-55, 56-69 and 70-plus year subgroups, with roughly 150, 30 and 60 TCR-sequenced participants respectively.

In light of the paper, this sample's time point label describes: baseline before first vaccination. Vaccinee samples came from UK trials COV001 and COV002, including a single-blind randomized controlled phase 2/3 trial of AZD1222 (ChAdOx1 nCoV-19) in healthy adults. For TCRbeta chain sequencing, PBMC samples were collected from trial participants at day 0 and at day 28 after the second dose. General conclusions and limits of the study: In the small 56-69-year group, the increase in depth fell short of significance, most likely because of low power. After two AZD1222 doses, spike-specific TCR breadth and depth were significantly higher than at day 0 and than in MenACWY recipients. Reportedly, close to half of the unique spike-specific TCRs recognized epitopes lying outside the regions that are mutated in the B.1.351 and B.1.1.7 variants. The vaccine-associated CD4 TCRs covered the entire spike protein, and the dominant responses fell in regions 160-218 and 743-854. Conclusions about previously exposed vaccinees are limited, since just six or seven AZD1222 recipients were seropositive for SARS-CoV-2 at baseline. Most participants were white British and females outnumbered males, and the authors suggested that clonal diversity may have been underestimated. Because no day 14 peak-response samples were available, the repertoires could be characterized only after the peak T cell response.

CDR3 length: 15 amino acids, cysteine to phenylalanine. Only CDR3 DNA is held: 45 bases, read in frame from base 1. From a lookup of the germline V gene, CDR1 and CDR2 are MNHEY and SVGEGT. Compared with germline, V lacks 6 bases and J lacks 1 base; bases without a gene match: 8. The CDR3 regions of human TCRbeta chains were subjected to immunosequencing. The original methods were these. Repertoire TCRs were checked for matches against a reference library of SARS-CoV-2-specific TCRs that had been generated using the MIRA antigen-specificity platform. Breadth was defined as the fraction of unique TCRs that were SARS-CoV-2-associated, and depth was defined as the fraction of total T cells that were SARS-CoV-2-associated. Using the MIRA data, each spike-specific TCR was mapped to the spike region that the TCR reacts to and placed in a CD4 or CD8 class. Log10-transformed breadth and depth values were compared by one-way ANOVA with Sidak's multiple comparisons tests. TCRdb limited this immuneACCESS table to in-frame rearrangements with V and J called. A share of clones is missing; checked studies link under half to unresolved V genes, and the rest is unexplained. The V and J calls and clone size were taken over from that table, and D and trimming were inferred from the DNA. In this sample the table shows 110,000 to 150,000 clones, around nine tenths of which occur a single time. The ten largest clonotypes hold roughly 3.8% of the sample.

The TCR sequence derives from an adult in good health. Here the sequenced sample was peripheral blood, taken on day 0 of AZD1222 vaccination. The chain links TRBV6-2 or TRBV6-3 with TRBJ1-2; TRBD1 aligns with 7 central bases. The bases are TGTGCCAGCAGCTCACAGGGGCTCCGTAACTATGGCTACACCTTC. It specifies CASSSQGLRNYGYTF.